This is a list of T cell receptor beta chains from one sample in a study of spatial heterogeneity in lung cancer. A single record per CDR3 protein comes from TCRdb applying MiXCR to the 5' RACE reads. The profile shows several thousand distinct CDR3 sequences, more than 7% of them singletons. The source material was lung tumor tissue, sampled at surgery. The source of these receptors is a female donor with early-stage non-small cell lung cancer. The CDR3 runs from the conserved cysteine through the conserved F or W. Each record gives: V gene, clone size, D gene, J gene, CDR3 protein, CDR3 DNA. The D gene is left open where the match is weak. Clone size is shown for a subset of rows, as once, few, many or a class of expanded clone.

V gene: TRBV20-1; clone size: medium-sized; D gene: .; J gene: TRBJ2-5; CDR3 protein: CSARGGTGPETQYF; CDR3 DNA: TGCAGTGCTAGGGGAGGAACCGGGCCCGAGACCCAGTACTTC
V gene: TRBV7-9; clone size: .; D gene: .; J gene: TRBJ2-1; CDR3 protein: CASSLLQSSYNEQFF; CDR3 DNA: TGTGCCAGCAGCTTACTCCAGAGCTCCTACAATGAGCAGTTCTTC
V gene: TRBV3-1; clone size: few; D gene: .; J gene: TRBJ2-3; CDR3 protein: CASSQGGDTQYF; CDR3 DNA: TGTGCCAGCAGCCAAGGAGGGGATACGCAGTATTTT
V gene: TRBV14; clone size: medium-sized; D gene: .; J gene: TRBJ2-1; CDR3 protein: CASSPRLLGNEQFF; CDR3 DNA: TGTGCCAGCAGCCCCCGGTTGTTGGGTAATGAGCAGTTCTTC
V gene: TRBV29-1; clone size: medium-sized; D gene: TRBD1; J gene: TRBJ2-5; CDR3 protein: CSVTGTGQQETQYF; CDR3 DNA: TGCAGCGTCACCGGGACAGGCCAACAAGAGACCCAGTACTTC
V gene: TRBV3-1; clone size: .; D gene: TRBD1; J gene: TRBJ1-2; CDR3 protein: CASSPGTVYGYTF; CDR3 DNA: TGTGCCAGCAGCCCCGGGACAGTCTATGGCTACACCTTC
V gene: TRBV5-4; clone size: few; D gene: TRBD2; J gene: TRBJ2-5; CDR3 protein: CASSLGLAVGETQYF; CDR3 DNA: TGTGCCAGCAGCTTGGGCCTAGCGGTGGGAGAGACCCAGTACTTC
V gene: TRBV4-1; clone size: few; D gene: .; J gene: TRBJ1-4; CDR3 protein: CASSQEYPTREKLFF; CDR3 DNA: TGCGCCAGCAGCCAGGAATACCCGACTCGTGAAAAACTGTTTTTT
V gene: TRBV4-1; clone size: .; D gene: .; J gene: TRBJ2-1; CDR3 protein: CASIPGAGRYNEQFF; CDR3 DNA: TGCGCCAGCATCCCCGGGGCAGGGCGCTACAATGAGCAGTTCTTC
V gene: TRBV2; clone size: .; D gene: TRBD1; J gene: TRBJ2-3; CDR3 protein: CASSPRQGGTDTQYF; CDR3 DNA: TGTGCCAGCAGTCCTCGACAGGGGGGCACAGATACGCAGTATTTT
V gene: TRBV7-9; clone size: .; D gene: .; J gene: TRBJ2-7; CDR3 protein: CASSLGLGPLTYEQYF; CDR3 DNA: TGTGCCAGCAGCTTAGGCCTAGGACCGCTAACCTACGAGCAGTACTTC
V gene: TRBV20-1; clone size: .; D gene: .; J gene: TRBJ2-5; CDR3 protein: CSAVQGWTQYF; CDR3 DNA: TGCAGTGCGGTACAGGGTTGGACCCAGTACTTC
V gene: TRBV2; clone size: .; D gene: TRBD2; J gene: TRBJ2-5; CDR3 protein: CASGGTSGGLYQETQYF; CDR3 DNA: TGTGCCAGCGGCGGGACTAGCGGGGGCCTGTACCAAGAGACCCAGTACTTC
V gene: TRBV7-9; clone size: .; D gene: .; J gene: TRBJ2-3; CDR3 protein: CASSLPGVSTDTQYF; CDR3 DNA: TGTGCCAGCAGCTTACCAGGTGTTAGTACAGATACGCAGTATTTT
V gene: TRBV4-2; clone size: .; D gene: .; J gene: TRBJ2-3; CDR3 protein: CASSRGDFIDTQYF; CDR3 DNA: TGTGCCAGCAGCCGCGGGGACTTCATAGATACGCAGTATTTT
V gene: TRBV4-2; clone size: once; D gene: .; J gene: TRBJ2-3; CDR3 protein: CASSQGAGVASTDTQYF; CDR3 DNA: TGTGCCAGCAGCCAAGGGGCCGGAGTAGCTAGCACAGATACGCAGTATTTT
V gene: TRBV27; clone size: medium-sized; D gene: .; J gene: TRBJ2-3; CDR3 protein: CASRTLSKTQYF; CDR3 DNA: TGTGCCAGCAGGACACTATCGAAAACGCAGTATTTT
V gene: TRBV11-2; clone size: medium-sized; D gene: TRBD1; J gene: TRBJ2-3; CDR3 protein: CASSFTGVRTDTQYF; CDR3 DNA: TGTGCCAGCAGCTTCACAGGGGTACGCACAGATACGCAGTATTTT
V gene: TRBV9; clone size: .; D gene: TRBD1; J gene: TRBJ2-2; CDR3 protein: CASGQGPPAGELFF; CDR3 DNA: TGTGCCAGTGGACAGGGACCCCCCGCTGGGGAGCTGTTTTTT
V gene: TRBV20-1; clone size: few; D gene: .; J gene: TRBJ1-6; CDR3 protein: CSAGGLTGNSPLHF; CDR3 DNA: TGCAGTGCTGGGGGTTTAACAGGGAATTCACCCCTCCACTTT
V gene: TRBV7-2; clone size: medium-sized; D gene: .; J gene: TRBJ2-1; CDR3 protein: CASSLILGVFVDEQFF; CDR3 DNA: TGTGCCAGCAGCTTAATCCTGGGGGTTTTCGTCGATGAGCAGTTCTTC
V gene: TRBV5-1; clone size: .; D gene: .; J gene: TRBJ2-3; CDR3 protein: CASSLTGDARQYF; CDR3 DNA: TGCGCCAGCAGCTTGACGGGGGACGCAAGGCAGTATTTT
V gene: TRBV20-1; clone size: .; D gene: .; J gene: TRBJ2-5; CDR3 protein: CSATGPLLQETQYF; CDR3 DNA: TGCAGTGCTACAGGACCCTTACTACAAGAGACCCAGTACTTC
V gene: TRBV5-1; clone size: medium-sized; D gene: TRBD2; J gene: TRBJ2-5; CDR3 protein: CASSRGWASGEETQYF; CDR3 DNA: TGCGCCAGCAGCCGCGGTTGGGCTAGCGGGGAGGAGACCCAGTACTTC
V gene: TRBV7-9; clone size: .; D gene: .; J gene: TRBJ2-3; CDR3 protein: CASSSVTDTQYF; CDR3 DNA: TGTGCCAGCAGCTCCGTCACAGATACGCAGTATTTT
V gene: TRBV7-9; clone size: medium-sized; D gene: .; J gene: TRBJ1-6; CDR3 protein: CASSYGGHNSPLHF; CDR3 DNA: TGTGCCAGCAGCTATGGCGGCCATAATTCACCCCTCCACTTT
V gene: TRBV4-3; clone size: few; D gene: TRBD2; J gene: TRBJ2-7; CDR3 protein: CASSQGRGSSYEQYF; CDR3 DNA: TGCGCCAGCAGCCAAGGCCGCGGGAGCTCCTACGAGCAGTACTTC
V gene: TRBV12-3/TRBV12-4; clone size: .; D gene: .; J gene: TRBJ2-3; CDR3 protein: CASSLGQGSDTQYF; CDR3 DNA: TGTGCCAGCAGTTTAGGTCAGGGTTCAGATACGCAGTATTTT
V gene: TRBV6-2/TRBV6-3; clone size: few; D gene: .; J gene: TRBJ1-1; CDR3 protein: CASKDGYTEAFF; CDR3 DNA: TGTGCCAGCAAGGACGGTTACACTGAAGCTTTCTTT
V gene: TRBV5-1; clone size: few; D gene: .; J gene: TRBJ1-3; CDR3 protein: CASSFSGVLAGNTIYF; CDR3 DNA: TGCGCCAGCAGCTTTTCAGGGGTCCTCGCCGGAAACACCATATATTTT
V gene: TRBV11-3; clone size: few; D gene: .; J gene: TRBJ2-6; CDR3 protein: CASSAESSGANVLTF; CDR3 DNA: TGTGCCAGCAGCGCTGAGTCGTCTGGGGCCAACGTCCTGACTTTC
V gene: TRBV19; clone size: few; D gene: .; J gene: TRBJ1-4; CDR3 protein: CASRQTGPNEKLFF; CDR3 DNA: TGTGCCAGTAGGCAGACGGGTCCTAATGAAAAACTGTTTTTT
V gene: TRBV19; clone size: .; D gene: .; J gene: TRBJ2-2; CDR3 protein: CASKDLGTGELFF; CDR3 DNA: TGTGCCAGCAAGGACCTGGGCACCGGGGAGCTGTTTTTT
V gene: TRBV9; clone size: medium-sized; D gene: .; J gene: TRBJ1-1; CDR3 protein: CASTNLRDMDTEAFF; CDR3 DNA: TGTGCCAGCACCAATCTCCGGGACATGGACACTGAAGCTTTCTTT
V gene: TRBV4-1; clone size: few; D gene: TRBD1; J gene: TRBJ1-2; CDR3 protein: CASSPTLGQDRNYGYTF; CDR3 DNA: TGCGCCAGCAGCCCTACCCTAGGACAGGACCGTAACTATGGCTACACCTTC